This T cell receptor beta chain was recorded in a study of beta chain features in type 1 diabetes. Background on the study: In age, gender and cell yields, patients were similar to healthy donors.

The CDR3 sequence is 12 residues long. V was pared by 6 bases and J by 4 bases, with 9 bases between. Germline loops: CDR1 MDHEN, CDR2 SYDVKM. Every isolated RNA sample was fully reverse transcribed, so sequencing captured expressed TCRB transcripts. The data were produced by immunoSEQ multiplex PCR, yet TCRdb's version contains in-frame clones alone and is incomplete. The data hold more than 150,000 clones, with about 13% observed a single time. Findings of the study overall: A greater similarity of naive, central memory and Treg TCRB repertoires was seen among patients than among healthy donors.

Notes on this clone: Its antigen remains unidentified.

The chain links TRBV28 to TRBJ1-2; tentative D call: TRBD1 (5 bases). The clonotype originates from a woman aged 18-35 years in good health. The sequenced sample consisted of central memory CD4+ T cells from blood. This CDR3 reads CASSPDSYGYTF. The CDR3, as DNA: TGTGCCAGCAGCCCTGACAGCTATGGCTACACCTTC.